This T cell receptor (beta chain) comes out of a study of blood T cell repertoires in COVID-19. The ends were cut back, 2 bases at V and 0 bases at J, with 19 bases in the middle. This CDR3 spans 18 amino acids. Sequenced by immunoSEQ multiplex PCR; TCRdb stores in-frame clones only, minus some. The sample consists of roughly 160,000 clones, roughly 88% of them appearing once. What was sequenced was peripheral blood. The receptor's source is a man older than 75 with COVID-19, enrolled during active disease. The chain links TRBV23-1 to TRBJ2-5, with a possible D match to TRBD2 (6 bases). TRBV23-1 is annotated as an ORF whose role is uncertain. CDR3 nucleotide sequence: TGCGCCAGCAGTCAAGAAGGGGACTCCAATACCGACCAAGAGACCCAGTACTTC. It yields the protein CASSQEGDSNTDQETQYF.